This TCR beta chain was recovered during a study of early T cells in non-severe SARS-CoV-2 infection. Looking at the study overall: The input, bulk RNA from unsorted whole blood, was sequenced, and chains were unpaired. Study conclusions and caveats: The study's VDJdb matching favored anti-spike CD8 responses and missed private and CD4 specificities.

Individual cDNA molecules received unique molecular identifiers during library preparation. MiXCR, run by TCRdb on the 5' RACE reads, gives a single entry per CDR3 protein. This table holds 45,000 or so distinct CDR3 sequences, under 9.5% found once. This clonotype has at least ten counts. What it recognizes is unknown. The CDR3 is 13 amino acids. The germline CDR1 and CDR2 sequences are DFQATT and SNEGSKA (reference sequence). V lost 3 bases and J lost 5, with 13 bases in between. Input material: whole blood. V and J are TRBV20-1 and TRBJ2-5; D is uncertain. The sequence was collected from an adult who was a healthcare worker with PCR-confirmed SARS-CoV-2 infection or an uninfected control (not recorded which). The CDR3 here is CSASSVAEETQYF. The CDR3 nucleotides are TGCAGTGCTAGTTCGGTCGCTGAGGAGACCCAGTACTTC.